One sample yielded the 26 T cell receptor beta chains listed below, sequenced in a study of T cells in Graves' hyperthyroidism and ophthalmopathy. What was amplified from RNA transcripts were TCR beta CDR3 regions. HTBI primers drove first-round RT-PCR of the TCR CDR3. TCRdb processed the multiplex PCR reads anew with MiXCR; each CDR3 protein has one entry. Of 300,000 to 450,000 distinct CDR3 sequences listed, about 13% were seen once; the top ten hold 9% to 9.5%. Input material: blood. The receptors were gathered from a woman aged 18-29 years with Graves' hyperthyroidism.

This clonotype occurred many times. The V call is TRBV5-1, the J call TRBJ2-5, with D possibly TRBD2 on 6 matching bases. Trimming stripped 0 bases from V and 0 bases from J, with 9 bases between. Germline CDR1 and CDR2: SGHRS and YFSETQ. This CDR3 is 15 amino acids long. This CDR3 reads CASSLDPGDQETQYF. In DNA, the CDR3 is TGCGCCAGCAGCTTGGATCCGGGGGACCAAGAGACCCAGTACTTC.

This clonotype was seen only a few times. The V call is TRBV6-2 or TRBV6-3, the J call TRBJ1-5, with D possibly being TRBD1 (5 bases). CDR1 MNHEY and CDR2 SVGEGT come from the germline V gene. This CDR3 has 16 amino acids. Deletions cut 0 bases from V and 0 bases from J, with 9 bases between. DNA for the CDR3: TGTGCCAGCAGTTACTCAATGACAGATAGCAATCAGCCCCAGCATTTT. As protein: CASSYSMTDSNQPQHF.

This clonotype was counted only a few times. A clone one base away is much larger, so this may be a read error. The chain joins TRBV3-1 to TRBJ2-7; 13 bases line up with TRBD2. Trimming took 4 bases from V and 6 from J; bases not matched to a gene: 9. The CDR3 contains 16 residues. Germline V gene lookup returns CDR1 LGHDT and CDR2 YNNKEL (reference sequence). CDR3: CASSPEGTSGIREQYF. The CDR3, as DNA: TGTGCCAGCAGCCCGGAAGGGACTAGCGGGATTCGCGAGCAGTACTTC.

This clonotype was observed at least ten times. This sequence joins TRBV28 and TRBJ2-2, with D possibly TRBD2 on 7 matching bases. Trimming stripped 6 bases from V and 1 base from J, with 9 bases between. The CDR3 runs 14 residues. Germline V gives CDR1 MDHEN, CDR2 SYDVKM. Here the CDR3 reads CASRGGGNTGELFF. The CDR3 DNA reads TGTGCCAGCAGGGGAGGGGGGAACACCGGGGAGCTGTTTTTT.

The sample holds many counts of this clonotype. The CDR3 here is CASSQPGQGADEQYF. The CDR3 bases are TGTGCCAGCAGTCAACCGGGACAGGGGGCCGACGAGCAGTACTTC. The gene calls are TRBV28 and TRBJ2-7; 12 bases line up with TRBD1. Trimming took 5 bases from V and 5 from J; bases not matched to a gene: 7. From germline, CDR1 is MDHEN and CDR2 SYDVKM. The CDR3 length is 15 residues.

This clonotype has only a few counts. J is TRBJ2-7 and V is TRBV19; the match to TRBD1 covers 8 bases. CDR3 size: 17 residues. Germline CDR1 LNHDA, CDR2 SQIVND (reference sequence). The V segment lost 4 bases and the J segment 2 bases; nucleotides outside the gene matches: 13. CDR3 bases: TGTGCCAGTAGTACAGTGGGAGGACAGGGAATAACCTACGAGCAGTACTTC. Its protein is CASSTVGGQGITYEQYF.

This clonotype was counted ten times or more. A read error may produce the germline difference seen at one junction end. In DNA, the CDR3 is TGCAGTGCTGGAGAAGCAGGCAGTATCTATGGCTACACCTTC. Translating it yields CSAGEAGSIYGYTF. The chain combines TRBV20-1 with TRBJ1-2; D unresolved. CDR1 and CDR2 from the germline V gene are DFQATT and SNEGSKA (reference sequence). This CDR3 region has 14 residues.

As regards this clonotype: This may stem from a read error, because a much larger clone lies one nucleotide away. The gene calls are TRBV3-1 and TRBJ2-4; D possibly uses TRBD1 or TRBD2 (5 bases each). Germline values: CDR1 LGHDT, CDR2 YNNKEL (reference sequence). This CDR3 is 14 amino acids long. CDR3 amino acids: CAGSQPGALNIQYF. The DNA of the CDR3 is TGTGCCGGCAGCCAGCCCGGGGCCCTAAACATTCAGTACTTC.

This clonotype was found many times. The chain employs TRBV24-1 and TRBJ1-1; no firm D call. CDR1 and CDR2 (germline): KGHDR, SFDVKD. This CDR3 comprises 11 residues. The germline V and J ends were trimmed by 9 bases and 4 bases, with 8 bases remaining between them. The CDR3 nucleotides read TGTGCCACCCGGGAAGGCACTGAAGCTTTCTTT. Encoded protein: CATREGTEAFF.

This clonotype was counted at least ten times. This chain joins TRBV11-2 and TRBJ1-1, with unresolved D. The germline gives CDR1 SGHAT, CDR2 FQNNGV. Trimming shortened V by 1 base and J by 5 bases, and 20 bases separated the two germline ends. The CDR3 loop spans 17 amino acids. CDR3 sequence reads: CASSLVPGPEERTEAFF. In nucleotides, the CDR3 is TGTGCCAGCAGCTTAGTGCCAGGACCCGAGGAGAGGACTGAAGCTTTCTTT.

This clonotype was observed at least ten times. V and J are TRBV7-2 and TRBJ2-1; D unclear. CDR1 and CDR2 from the germline V gene are SGHTA and FQGNSA. V was pared by 5 bases and J by 5 bases, with 10 bases between. The CDR3 is made up of 13 amino acids. The CDR3 DNA follows: TGTGCCAGCAGCCGTACGCGTAACAATGAGCAGTTCTTC. Translation: CASSRTRNNEQFF.

This CDR3 is CASSPSSGNNSPLHF. The CDR3 coding sequence is TGTGCCAGCAGTCCCTCGTCGGGGAATAATTCACCCCTCCACTTT. The gene calls are TRBV28 and TRBJ1-6, with D hard to call. The germline V gene has CDR1 MDHEN and CDR2 SYDVKM. V lost 5 bases and J 5 bases, leaving 13 bases between the germline ends. The CDR3 is 15 amino acids.

The chain uses TRBV9 and TRBJ2-1; D not certain. Trimming took off 0 bases at V and 0 bases at J, with 7 bases between the two ends. Germline V gene sequence: CDR1 SGDLS, CDR2 YYNGEE. The CDR3 sequence is 15 residues long. CDR3 bases: TGTGCCAGCAGCGTAGCGAGCGACTCCTACAATGAGCAGTTCTTC. Its translation is CASSVASDSYNEQFF. The full variable domain, with the rest looked up from reference TRBV9 and TRBJ2-1, is DSGVTQTPKHLITATGQRVTLRCSPRSGDLSVYWYQQSLDQGLQFLIQYYNGEERAKGNILERFSAQQFPDLHSELNLSSLELGDSALYFCASSVASDSYNEQFFGPGTRLTVL.

Details on this clonotype: This may arise from a read error, as a much more abundant clone is one base away. Because the CDR3 is missing its conserved closing phenylalanine or tryptophan, this is likely a read error. The chain has TRBV6-2 or TRBV6-3 and TRBJ2-7; the D is unclear. There are 17 residues in the CDR3. CDR1 and CDR2 (germline): MNHEY, SVGEGT. V dropped 0 bases and J dropped 1 base, with 16 bases sitting between them. The CDR3 region is CASSYSIKGGASYEQYL. CDR3 coding DNA: TGTGCCAGCAGTTACTCGATAAAGGGTGGTGCGTCCTACGAGCAGTACCTC.

This clonotype came up many times. This sequence joins TRBV2 and TRBJ1-1, with D perhaps matching TRBD1 (6 bases). Germline V gene sequence: CDR1 SNHLY, CDR2 FYNNEI. Trimming removed 6 bases at V and 8 bases at J, with 13 bases between. This CDR3 region has 12 residues. In DNA form, the CDR3 reads TGTGCCAGCAGAACAGGGCTGGGGGAAGCTTTCTTT. It is translated as CASRTGLGEAFF.

This clonotype was detected ten times or more. This chain connects TRBV5-5 to TRBJ1-2; 8 bases fit TRBD1. There are 13 residues in the CDR3. Per germline, CDR1 SGHKS and CDR2 YYEKEE (reference sequence). Trimming took 5 bases from V and 8 from J; bases not matched to a gene: 8. The CDR3 DNA sequence: TGTGCCAGCAGGCCTCCAGGGGGCCGAGGCTACACCTTC. This translates into CASRPPGGRGYTF.

The CDR3 bases are TGCAGTGCTAGAGGCTGGGGATCCTACGAGCAGTACTTC. Translating gives CSARGWGSYEQYF. The chain has TRBV20-1 and TRBJ2-7, with D uncertain. From germline, CDR1 is DFQATT and CDR2 SNEGSKA (reference sequence). The CDR3 is made up of 13 amino acids. V gave up 1 base and J gave up 1 base, with 8 bases separating them.

For this clonotype: The junction and the germline gene differ at one end; a read error may be behind it. The rearrangement links TRBV18 to TRBJ1-4; TRBD1 is a possible D gene (6 bases). Germline CDR1 KGHSH, CDR2 LQKENI. The CDR3 contains 15 residues. CDR3: CVSSPPNGGREKLFF. The CDR3 nucleotides are TGTGTCAGCTCACCGCCTAACGGGGGGCGTGAAAAACTGTTTTTT.

This clonotype has just a few counts. This clone may be a read error of a much larger clone one base away. The genes are TRBV12-3 or TRBV12-4 and TRBJ2-1, with 9 positions matching TRBD2. The CDR3 is 15 amino acids. The V segment lost 0 bases and the J segment 8 bases; nucleotides outside the gene matches: 5. CDR3 sequence reads: CASSLAGGGGDEQFF. As DNA, the CDR3 is TGTGCCAGCAGTTTAGCGGGCGGGGGGGGGGATGAGCAGTTCTTC.

In this sample, this clonotype turned up many times. V and J are TRBV12-3 or TRBV12-4 and TRBJ2-7; possible D gene TRBD1, 6 bases. CDR3 length: 14 residues. V shed 6 bases and J shed 2 bases, with 14 bases lying between them. CDR3 residues: CASRDRTDPYEQYF. Written as DNA, the CDR3 is TGTGCCAGCAGAGATCGGACAGACCCCTACGAGCAGTACTTC.

This clonotype has at least ten counts. The rearrangement joins TRBV10-2 to TRBJ1-1; 11 bases agree with TRBD1. This CDR3 is built from 16 residues. Germline V gives CDR1 WSHSY, CDR2 SAAADI. J lost 3 bases, V lost 2 bases, and 5 bases had no gene match. CDR3 in DNA: TGCGCCAGCAGTGAGGCAGTGGACAGGGGGCACACTGAAGCTTTCTTT. Its translation: CASSEAVDRGHTEAFF.

This clonotype has just one count. The chain employs TRBV19 and TRBJ1-6; 8 nucleotides agree with TRBD1. The CDR3 runs to 13 residues. V was clipped by 3 bases and J by 12 bases; unmatched bases: 4. Germline values: CDR1 LNHDA, CDR2 SQIVND (reference sequence). CDR3 region: CASSMDRAEPLHF. The CDR3 bases are TGTGCCAGTAGTATGGACAGGGCGGAACCCCTCCACTTT.

This clonotype was counted many times. This chain's CDR3 is CASSLGDTGDGYTF. The CDR3 bases are TGCGCCAGCAGCTTGGGGGACACGGGAGATGGCTACACCTTC. The rearrangement joins TRBV5-1 to TRBJ1-2, with TRBD1 as a possible D gene (6 bases). V shed 0 bases and J shed 6 bases, with 12 bases lying between them. There are 14 residues in the CDR3. Germline lookup yields CDR1 SGHRS and CDR2 YFSETQ.

This clonotype has a count of ten or more. The chain uses TRBV27 and TRBJ1-1, with D uncertain. The germline V gene has CDR1 MNHEY and CDR2 SMNVEV (reference sequence). This CDR3 has 13 amino acids. Trimming cost V 3 bases and J 5 bases, with 10 bases left between them. The CDR3 nucleotides read TGTGCCAGCAGTTTCACAGCGGATACTGAAGCTTTCTTT. This sequence encodes CASSFTADTEAFF.

This clonotype was observed at least ten times. The chain employs TRBV5-1 and TRBJ2-2; perhaps TRBD1 as D (6 bases). The CDR3 has 16 amino acids. V was cut by 3 bases and J by 4 bases, with 16 bases left in between. Germline lookup yields CDR1 SGHRS and CDR2 YFSETQ. The CDR3 DNA reads TGCGCCAGCAGCTACAACAGGGCCGGTGGCACCGGGGAGCTGTTTTTT. Translated: CASSYNRAGGTGELFF.

At least ten counts were recorded for this clonotype. As DNA, the CDR3 is TGCGCCAGCAGGTTCGGGCTAGCGGCAGGCACAGATACGCAGTATTTT. Residues: CASRFGLAAGTDTQYF. The rearrangement links TRBV5-1 to TRBJ2-3; 7 bases line up with TRBD2. The CDR3 consists of 16 residues. Trimming removed 5 bases from V and 1 base from J; junction bases left unmatched: 10. The germline CDR1 and CDR2 sequences are SGHRS and YFSETQ.